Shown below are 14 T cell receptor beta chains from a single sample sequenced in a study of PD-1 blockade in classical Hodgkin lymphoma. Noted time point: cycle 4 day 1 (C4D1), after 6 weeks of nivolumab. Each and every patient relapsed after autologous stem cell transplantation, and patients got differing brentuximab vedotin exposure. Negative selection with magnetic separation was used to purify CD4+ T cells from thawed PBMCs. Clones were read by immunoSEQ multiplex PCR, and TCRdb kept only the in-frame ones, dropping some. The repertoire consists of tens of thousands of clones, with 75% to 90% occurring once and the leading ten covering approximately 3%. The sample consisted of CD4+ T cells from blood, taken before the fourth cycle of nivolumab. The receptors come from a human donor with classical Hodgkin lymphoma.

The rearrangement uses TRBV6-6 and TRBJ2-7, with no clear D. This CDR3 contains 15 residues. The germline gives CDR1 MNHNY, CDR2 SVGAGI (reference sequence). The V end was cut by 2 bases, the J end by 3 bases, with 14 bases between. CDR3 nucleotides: TGTGCCAGCAGTTACCGACCCTTTGAGGACTACGAGCAGTACTTC. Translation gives CASSYRPFEDYEQYF.

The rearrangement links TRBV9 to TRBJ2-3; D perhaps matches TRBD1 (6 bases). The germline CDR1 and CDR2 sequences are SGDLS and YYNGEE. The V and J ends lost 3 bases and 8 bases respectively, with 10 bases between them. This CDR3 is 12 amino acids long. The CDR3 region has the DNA TGTGCCAGCAGCGCAGGGGCAGGTACGCAGTATTTT. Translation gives CASSAGAGTQYF.

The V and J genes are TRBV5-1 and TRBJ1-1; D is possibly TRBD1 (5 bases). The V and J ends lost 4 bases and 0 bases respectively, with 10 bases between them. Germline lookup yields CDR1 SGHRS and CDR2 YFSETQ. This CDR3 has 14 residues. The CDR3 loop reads CASSRRVMNTEAFF. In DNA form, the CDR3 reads TGCGCCAGCAGCCGCAGGGTGATGAACACTGAAGCTTTCTTT.

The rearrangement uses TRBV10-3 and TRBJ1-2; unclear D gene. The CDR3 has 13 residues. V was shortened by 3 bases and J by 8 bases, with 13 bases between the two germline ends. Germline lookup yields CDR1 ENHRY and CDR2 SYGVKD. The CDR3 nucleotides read TGTGCCATCAGTGAAATGGGAATGCGGGGCTACACCTTC. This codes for CAISEMGMRGYTF.

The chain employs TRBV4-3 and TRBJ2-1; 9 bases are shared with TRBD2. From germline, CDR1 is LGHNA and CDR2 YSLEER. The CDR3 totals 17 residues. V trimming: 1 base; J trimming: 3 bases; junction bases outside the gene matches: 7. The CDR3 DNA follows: TGCGCCAGCAGCCAAGTCCCGACTAGCGGTTACTACAATGAGCAGTTCTTC. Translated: CASSQVPTSGYYNEQFF.

The chain's CDR3 is CASIRKTDSPLHF. The CDR3, as DNA: TGTGCCAGCATTCGGAAGACAGATTCACCCCTCCACTTT. The genes are TRBV6-1 and TRBJ1-6, with D tentatively TRBD1 (5 bases). The CDR3 consists of 13 residues. V was trimmed by 7 bases and J by 8 bases, leaving 12 bases between them. The germline gives CDR1 MNHNS, CDR2 SASEGT.

The DNA for the CDR3 is TGTGCCATCAGTGAGCGGGACAAAGATCAGCCCCAGCATTTT. As protein: CAISERDKDQPQHF. The V gene is TRBV10-3, the J gene TRBJ1-5, with TRBD1 as a possible D gene (6 bases). This CDR3 spans 14 amino acids. The V gene lost 2 bases and the J gene lost 5 bases, with 10 bases spanning the gap. Germline assignment: CDR1 ENHRY and CDR2 SYGVKD.

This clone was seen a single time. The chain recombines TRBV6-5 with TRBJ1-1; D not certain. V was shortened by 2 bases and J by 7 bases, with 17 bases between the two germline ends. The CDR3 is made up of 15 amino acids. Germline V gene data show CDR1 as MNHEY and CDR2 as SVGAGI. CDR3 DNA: TGTGCCAGCAGTTACGCGGCAGCACTAAAGGGTGAAGCTTTCTTT. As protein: CASSYAAALKGEAFF.

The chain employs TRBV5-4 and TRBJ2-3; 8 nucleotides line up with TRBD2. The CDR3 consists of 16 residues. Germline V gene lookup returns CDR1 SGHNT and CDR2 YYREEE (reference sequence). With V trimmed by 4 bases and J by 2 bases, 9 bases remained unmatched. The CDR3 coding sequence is TGTGCCAGCAGCATGGGTGCGGGGGGTATCACAGATACGCAGTATTTT. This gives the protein CASSMGAGGITDTQYF.

CDR3 bases: TGCGCCAGCAGCCAAGATCCCGGGAGTGAAAAACTGTTTTTT. Its translation: CASSQDPGSEKLFF. The chain combines TRBV4-3 with TRBJ1-4; D gene ambiguous. V was shortened by 0 bases and J by 7 bases, with 9 bases between the two germline ends. The germline gives CDR1 LGHNA, CDR2 YSLEER. The length of the CDR3 is 14 residues.

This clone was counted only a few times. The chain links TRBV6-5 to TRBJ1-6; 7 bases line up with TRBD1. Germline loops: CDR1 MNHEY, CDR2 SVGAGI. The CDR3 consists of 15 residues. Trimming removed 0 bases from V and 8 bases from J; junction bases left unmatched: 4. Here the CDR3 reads CASSYSGQNYSPLHF. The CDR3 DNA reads TGTGCCAGCAGTTACTCGGGACAGAACTATTCACCCCTCCACTTT.

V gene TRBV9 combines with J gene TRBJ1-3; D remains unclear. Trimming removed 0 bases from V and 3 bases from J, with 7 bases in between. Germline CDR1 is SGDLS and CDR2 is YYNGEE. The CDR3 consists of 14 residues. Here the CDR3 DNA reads TGTGCCAGCAGCGTAGTAGATTTTGGAAACACCATATATTTT. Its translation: CASSVVDFGNTIYF.

This chain's CDR3 is CASSIESGNYGYTF. Here the CDR3 DNA reads TGTGCCAGTAGTATAGAGTCAGGGAACTATGGCTACACCTTC. This sequence joins TRBV19 and TRBJ1-2, with D possibly being TRBD1 (5 bases). This CDR3 comprises 14 residues. V was clipped by 0 bases and J by 2 bases, with 7 bases between them. CDR1 LNHDA and CDR2 SQIVND come from the germline V gene (reference sequence).

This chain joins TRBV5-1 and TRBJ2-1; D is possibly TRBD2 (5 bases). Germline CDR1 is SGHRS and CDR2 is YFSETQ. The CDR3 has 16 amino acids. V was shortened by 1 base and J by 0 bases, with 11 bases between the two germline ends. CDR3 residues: CASSLWVGSSYNEQFF. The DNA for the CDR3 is TGCGCCAGCAGCTTGTGGGTGGGGAGCTCCTACAATGAGCAGTTCTTC.